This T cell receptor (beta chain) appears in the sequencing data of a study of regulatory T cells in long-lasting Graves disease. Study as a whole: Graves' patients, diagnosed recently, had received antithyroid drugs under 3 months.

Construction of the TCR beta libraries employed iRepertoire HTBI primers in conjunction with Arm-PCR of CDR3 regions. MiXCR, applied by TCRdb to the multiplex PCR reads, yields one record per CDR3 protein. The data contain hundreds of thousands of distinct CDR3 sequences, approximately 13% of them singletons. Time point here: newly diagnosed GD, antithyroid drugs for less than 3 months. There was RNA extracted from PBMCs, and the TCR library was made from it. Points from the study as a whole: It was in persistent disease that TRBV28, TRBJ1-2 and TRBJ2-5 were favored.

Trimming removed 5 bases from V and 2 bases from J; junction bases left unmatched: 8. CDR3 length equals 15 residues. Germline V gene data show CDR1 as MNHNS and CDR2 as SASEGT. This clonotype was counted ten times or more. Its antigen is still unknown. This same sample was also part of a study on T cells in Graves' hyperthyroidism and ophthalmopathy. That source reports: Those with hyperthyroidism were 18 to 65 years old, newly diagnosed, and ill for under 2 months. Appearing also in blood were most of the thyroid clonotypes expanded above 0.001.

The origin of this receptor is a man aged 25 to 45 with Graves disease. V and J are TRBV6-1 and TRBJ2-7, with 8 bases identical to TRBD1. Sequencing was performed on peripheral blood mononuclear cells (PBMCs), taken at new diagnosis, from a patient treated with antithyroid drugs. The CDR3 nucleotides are TGTGCCAGCAGTCTTGGACAGGGAAACACCTACGAGCAGTACTTC. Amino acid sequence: CASSLGQGNTYEQYF.